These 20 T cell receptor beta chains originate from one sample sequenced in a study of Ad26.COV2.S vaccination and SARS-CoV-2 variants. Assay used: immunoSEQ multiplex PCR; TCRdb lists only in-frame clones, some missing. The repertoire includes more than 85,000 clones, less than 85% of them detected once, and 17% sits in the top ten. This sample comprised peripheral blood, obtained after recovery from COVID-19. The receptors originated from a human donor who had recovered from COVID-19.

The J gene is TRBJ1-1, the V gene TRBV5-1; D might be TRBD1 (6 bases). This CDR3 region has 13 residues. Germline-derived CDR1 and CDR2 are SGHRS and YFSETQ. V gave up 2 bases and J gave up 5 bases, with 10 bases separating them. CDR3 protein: CASSFTGRTEAFF. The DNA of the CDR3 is TGCGCCAGCAGCTTCACAGGGCGGACTGAAGCTTTCTTT.

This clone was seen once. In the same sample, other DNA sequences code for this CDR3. As DNA, the CDR3 is TGCGCCAGCAGCTTGGGAGGGCAGACGAATGAAAAACTGTTTTTT. Its protein is CASSLGGQTNEKLFF. This chain uses TRBV5-1 with TRBJ1-4; unclear D gene. This CDR3 region has 15 residues. V was pared by 0 bases and J by 5 bases, with 11 bases between. The germline CDR1 and CDR2 sequences are SGHRS and YFSETQ. The whole variable domain, filled in from reference TRBV5-1 and TRBJ1-4, reads KAGVTQTPRYLIKTRGQQVTLSCSPISGHRSVSWYQQTPGQGLQFLFEYFSETQRNKGNFPGRFSGRQFSNSRSEMNVSTLELGDSALYLCASSLGGQTNEKLFFGSGTQLSVL.

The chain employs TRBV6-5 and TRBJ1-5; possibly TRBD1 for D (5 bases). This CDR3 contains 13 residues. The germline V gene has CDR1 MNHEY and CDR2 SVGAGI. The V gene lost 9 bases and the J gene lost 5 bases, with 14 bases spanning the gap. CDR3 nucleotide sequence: TGTGCCAGTGACAGACAAAGAGATCAGCCCCAGCATTTT. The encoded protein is CASDRQRDQPQHF.

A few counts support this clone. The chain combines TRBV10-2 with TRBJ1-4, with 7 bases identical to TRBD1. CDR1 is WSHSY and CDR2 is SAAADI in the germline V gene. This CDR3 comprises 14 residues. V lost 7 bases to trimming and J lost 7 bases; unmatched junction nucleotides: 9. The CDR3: CASTPGGGFEKLFF. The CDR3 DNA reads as TGCGCCAGCACCCCGGGAGGGGGCTTTGAAAAACTGTTTTTT.

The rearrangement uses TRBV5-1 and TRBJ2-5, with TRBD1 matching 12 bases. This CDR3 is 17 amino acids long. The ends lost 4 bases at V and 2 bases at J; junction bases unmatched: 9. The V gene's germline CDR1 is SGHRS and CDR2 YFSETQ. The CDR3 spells CASSPGTGGSGQETQYF. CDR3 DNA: TGCGCCAGCAGCCCGGGGACAGGGGGCAGCGGTCAAGAGACCCAGTACTTC.

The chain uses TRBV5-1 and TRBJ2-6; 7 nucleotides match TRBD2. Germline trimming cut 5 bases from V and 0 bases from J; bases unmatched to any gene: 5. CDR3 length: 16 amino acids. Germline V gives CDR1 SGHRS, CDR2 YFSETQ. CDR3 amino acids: CASRRAGDSGANVLTF. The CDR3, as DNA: TGCGCCAGCAGACGGGCGGGGGACTCTGGGGCCAACGTCCTGACTTTC.

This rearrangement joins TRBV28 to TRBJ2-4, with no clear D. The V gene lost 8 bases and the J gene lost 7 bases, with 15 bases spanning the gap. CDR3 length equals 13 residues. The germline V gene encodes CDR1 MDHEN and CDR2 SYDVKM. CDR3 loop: CASLDEALNIQYF. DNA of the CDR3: TGTGCCAGCCTAGACGAGGCTTTGAACATTCAGTACTTC.

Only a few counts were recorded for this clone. The CDR3 region is CASSLSVLGSTDTQYF. CDR3 in DNA: TGCGCCAGCAGCTTGAGTGTTCTAGGGAGCACAGATACGCAGTATTTT. This sequence joins TRBV5-1 and TRBJ2-3; D gene ambiguous. The CDR3 runs 16 residues. Germline V gene sequence: CDR1 SGHRS, CDR2 YFSETQ. Trimming cost V 1 base and J 0 bases, with 12 bases left between them.

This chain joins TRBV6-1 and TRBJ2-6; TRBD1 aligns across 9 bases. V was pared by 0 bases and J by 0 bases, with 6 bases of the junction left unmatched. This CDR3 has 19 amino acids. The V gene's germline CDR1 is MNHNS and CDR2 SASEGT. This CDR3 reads CASSEAGTGFHSGANVLTF. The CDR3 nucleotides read TGTGCCAGCAGTGAAGCAGGGACAGGGTTTCACTCTGGGGCCAACGTCCTGACTTTC.

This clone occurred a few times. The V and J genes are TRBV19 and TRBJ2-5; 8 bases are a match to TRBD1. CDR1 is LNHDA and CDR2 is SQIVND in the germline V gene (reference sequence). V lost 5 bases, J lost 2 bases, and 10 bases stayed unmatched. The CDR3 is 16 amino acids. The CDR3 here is CASSVGQGSFQETQYF. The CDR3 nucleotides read TGTGCCAGTAGTGTCGGACAGGGATCGTTTCAAGAGACCCAGTACTTC.

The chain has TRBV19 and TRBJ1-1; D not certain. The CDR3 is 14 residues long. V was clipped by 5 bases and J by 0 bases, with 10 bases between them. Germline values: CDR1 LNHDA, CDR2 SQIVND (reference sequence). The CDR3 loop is CASSQIGLNTEAFF. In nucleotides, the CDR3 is TGTGCCAGTAGTCAGATAGGCCTGAACACTGAAGCTTTCTTT.

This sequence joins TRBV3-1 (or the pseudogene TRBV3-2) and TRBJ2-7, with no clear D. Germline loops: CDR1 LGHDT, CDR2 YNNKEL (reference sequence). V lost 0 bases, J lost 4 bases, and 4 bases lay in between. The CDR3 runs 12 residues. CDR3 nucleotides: TGTGCCAGCAGCCAAGAAGAGTACGAGCAGTACTTC. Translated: CASSQEEYEQYF.

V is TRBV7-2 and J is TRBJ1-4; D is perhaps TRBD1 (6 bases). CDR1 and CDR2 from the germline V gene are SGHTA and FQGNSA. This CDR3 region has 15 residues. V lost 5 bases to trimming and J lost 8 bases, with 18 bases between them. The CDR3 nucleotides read TGTGCCAGCAGCCTACCTATTGGGGGGCGGGAAAAACTGTTTTTT. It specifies CASSLPIGGREKLFF.

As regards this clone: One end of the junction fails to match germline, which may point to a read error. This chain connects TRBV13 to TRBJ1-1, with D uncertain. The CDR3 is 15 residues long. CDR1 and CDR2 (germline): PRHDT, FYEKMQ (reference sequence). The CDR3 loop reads CASILATVSNTEAFF. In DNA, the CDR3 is TGTGCCAGCATCTTAGCGACGGTGTCGAACACTGAAGCTTTCTTT.

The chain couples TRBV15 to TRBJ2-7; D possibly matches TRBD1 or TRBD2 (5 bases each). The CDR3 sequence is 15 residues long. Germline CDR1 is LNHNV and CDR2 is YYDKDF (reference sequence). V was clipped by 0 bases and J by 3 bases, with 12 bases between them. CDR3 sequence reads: CATSRDPGPDYEQYF. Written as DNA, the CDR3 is TGTGCCACCAGCAGAGATCCGGGACCGGACTACGAGCAGTACTTC.

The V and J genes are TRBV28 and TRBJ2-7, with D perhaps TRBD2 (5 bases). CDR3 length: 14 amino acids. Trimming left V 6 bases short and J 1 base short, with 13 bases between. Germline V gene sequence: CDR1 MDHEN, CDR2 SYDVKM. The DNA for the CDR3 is TGTGCCAGCAGCGGCGACTACCCATCCTACGAGCAGTACTTC. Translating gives CASSGDYPSYEQYF. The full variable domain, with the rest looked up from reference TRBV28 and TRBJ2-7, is DVKVTQSSRYLVKRTGEKVFLECVQDMDHENMFWYRQDPGLGLRLIYFSYDVKMKEKGDIPEGYSVSREKKERFSLILESASTNQTSMYLCASSGDYPSYEQYFGPGTRLTVT.

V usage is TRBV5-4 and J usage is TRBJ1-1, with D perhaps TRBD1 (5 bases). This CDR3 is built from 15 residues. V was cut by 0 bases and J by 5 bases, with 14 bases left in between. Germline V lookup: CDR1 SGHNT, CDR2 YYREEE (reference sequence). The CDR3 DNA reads TGTGCCAGCAGCTTGGACTTTCGAGGGGAGACTGAAGCTTTCTTT. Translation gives CASSLDFRGETEAFF.

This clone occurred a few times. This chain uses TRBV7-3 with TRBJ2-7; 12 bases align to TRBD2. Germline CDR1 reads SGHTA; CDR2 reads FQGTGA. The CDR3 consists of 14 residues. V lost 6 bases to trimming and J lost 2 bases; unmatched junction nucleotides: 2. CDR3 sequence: CASSTSGGPYEQYF. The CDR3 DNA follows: TGTGCCAGCAGTACTAGCGGGGGGCCCTACGAGCAGTACTTC.

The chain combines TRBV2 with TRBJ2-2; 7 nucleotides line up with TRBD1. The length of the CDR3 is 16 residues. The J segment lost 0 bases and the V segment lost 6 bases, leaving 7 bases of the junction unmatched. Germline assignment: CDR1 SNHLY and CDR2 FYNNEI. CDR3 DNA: TGTGCCAGCAGCACACAGGGGATGGCGAACACCGGGGAGCTGTTTTTT. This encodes CASSTQGMANTGELFF.

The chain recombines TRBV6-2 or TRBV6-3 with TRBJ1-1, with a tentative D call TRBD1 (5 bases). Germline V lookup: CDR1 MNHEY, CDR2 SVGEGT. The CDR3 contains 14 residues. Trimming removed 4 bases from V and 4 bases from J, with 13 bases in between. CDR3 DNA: TGTGCCAGCAGTTCTCCGGGGCGGGTCACTGAAGCTTTCTTT. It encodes CASSSPGRVTEAFF.